This TCR beta chain is from a study of early T cells in non-severe SARS-CoV-2 infection. TCRdb processed the 5' RACE reads anew with MiXCR; each CDR3 protein has one entry. The data hold roughly 38,000 distinct CDR3 sequences, with about 5% observed a single time. In germline, CDR1 is MNHNS, CDR2 SASEGT. This CDR3 is 13 amino acids long. Trimming left V 3 bases short and J 4 bases short, with 9 bases between. This clonotype was found many times. The TCR originated in an adult who was a healthcare worker with PCR-confirmed SARS-CoV-2 infection or an uninfected control (not recorded which). Sequenced material: whole blood. V and J are TRBV6-1 and TRBJ1-2; D call uncertain. The DNA of the CDR3 is TGTGCCAGCAGTGACCCACAGATCTATGGCTACACCTTC. Residues: CASSDPQIYGYTF.